Following are 27 T cell receptor beta chains from one sample sequenced in a study of T cell changes during pregnancy in multiple sclerosis. TCRdb's table, derived via immunoSEQ multiplex PCR, lists solely in-frame clones and lacks some. The repertoire holds roughly 40,000 clones, with about 90% as singletons. The material was CD4+ T cells from peripheral blood mononuclear cells, obtained before pregnancy. The receptor set was obtained from a female donor with multiple sclerosis, enrolled in a pregnancy study.

The chain couples TRBV29-1 to TRBJ2-1, with 9 bases aligning to TRBD2. V lost 4 bases, J lost 9 bases, and 10 bases stayed unmatched. There are 14 residues in the CDR3. The germline V gene has CDR1 SQVTM and CDR2 ANQGSEA. The CDR3 nucleotides read TGCAGCGTTGCCGATAGCGGGGGCCCGGGTGAGCAGTTCTTC. As protein: CSVADSGGPGEQFF.

The rearrangement links TRBV10-3 to TRBJ1-6; 7 positions agree with TRBD1. CDR1 and CDR2 from the germline V gene are ENHRY and SYGVKD. Germline trimming cut 0 bases from V and 5 bases from J; bases unmatched to any gene: 1. The CDR3 contains 15 residues. Here the CDR3 reads CAISESGQNNSPLHF. The CDR3 nucleotides read TGTGCCATCAGTGAGTCGGGACAGAATAATTCACCCCTCCACTTT.

This clone was seen a handful of times. V usage is TRBV7-2 and J usage is TRBJ2-2, with 7 positions matching TRBD1. Germline loops: CDR1 SGHTA, CDR2 FQGNSA. The CDR3 runs 16 residues. V was pared by 1 base and J by 6 bases, with 8 bases of the junction left unmatched. CDR3 residues: CASSLGLGQSPGELFF. The CDR3 coding sequence is TGTGCCAGCAGCTTAGGCCTGGGACAGTCTCCCGGGGAGCTGTTTTTT.

The chain uses TRBV5-5 and TRBJ1-2; D might be TRBD1 (6 bases). V dropped 2 bases and J dropped 3 bases, with 11 bases sitting between them. This CDR3 spans 14 amino acids. Per germline, CDR1 SGHKS and CDR2 YYEKEE (reference sequence). CDR3 in DNA: TGTGCCAGCAGCTTCCAGGGGAGGGACTATGGCTACACCTTC. It codes for CASSFQGRDYGYTF.

This clone showed up just once. The chain recombines TRBV2 with TRBJ1-2; 7 nucleotides line up with TRBD1. The CDR3 is 14 residues long. With V trimmed by 5 bases and J by 0 bases, 3 bases remained unmatched. Germline V gene data show CDR1 as SNHLY and CDR2 as FYNNEI. CDR3 protein: CASSQTGTNYGYTF. Written as DNA, the CDR3 is TGTGCCAGCAGTCAGACAGGGACTAACTATGGCTACACCTTC.

The V gene is TRBV7-6, the J gene TRBJ2-5; possibly TRBD1 for D (5 bases). Gene TRBJ2-7 matches the end of the DNA better, so the J call may be wrong. Germline CDR1 is SGHVS and CDR2 is FNYEAQ. The CDR3 is made up of 17 amino acids. CDR3 coding DNA: TGTGCCAGCAGCTTAGGAGGTGGGGCTGTCGCTTCCTACGAGCAGTACTTC. This gives the protein CASSLGGGAVASYEQYF.

This chain joins TRBV27 and TRBJ2-5; TRBD2 agrees at 7 bases. Germline V gives CDR1 MNHEY, CDR2 SMNVEV (reference sequence). The J segment lost 9 bases and the V segment lost 6 bases, leaving 10 bases of the junction unmatched. The CDR3 is 13 amino acids. CDR3 DNA: TGTGCCAGCAGCACCGGGAGGAAGTTGCCCCAGTACTTC. This translates into CASSTGRKLPQYF.

The chain couples TRBV5-8 to TRBJ2-1; 7 bases map to TRBD2. This CDR3 has 15 amino acids. The germline V gene encodes CDR1 SGHTS and CDR2 YDEGEE. J gave up 4 bases and V 2 bases, and 6 bases lay outside the gene matches. The CDR3 spells CASSFAGVKYNEQFF. The CDR3 nucleotides are TGTGCCAGCAGCTTTGCGGGGGTCAAGTACAATGAGCAGTTCTTC.

The V call is TRBV7-3, the J call TRBJ2-7; the match to TRBD1 covers 10 bases. CDR1 SGHTA and CDR2 FQGTGA come from the germline V gene. Germline trimming cut 5 bases from V and 9 bases from J; bases unmatched to any gene: 10. This CDR3 is built from 14 residues. CDR3 coding DNA: TGTGCCAGCAGCCCCGGGACAGGGGCTCTGGGGCAGTACTTC. It yields the protein CASSPGTGALGQYF.

This chain joins TRBV7-6 and TRBJ1-6; 9 nucleotides match TRBD1. There are 21 residues in the CDR3. CDR1 SGHVS and CDR2 FNYEAQ come from the germline V gene. Trimming at V came to 3 bases and at J to 0 bases, leaving 15 bases not matched to a gene. DNA for the CDR3: TGTGCCAGCAGCTTCAGTTCCCGGGACAGGGTTTCTAGCTCCTATAATTCACCCCTCCACTTT. It codes for CASSFSSRDRVSSSYNSPLHF.

The gene calls are TRBV6-5 and TRBJ1-2; D is possibly TRBD1 (6 bases). CDR1 is MNHEY and CDR2 is SVGAGI in the germline V gene. The CDR3 length is 16 residues. V dropped 0 bases and J dropped 2 bases, with 13 bases sitting between them. The CDR3 region has the DNA TGTGCCAGCAGTTACTCGACGGGACAACTAAACTATGGCTACACCTTC. Translated, it gives CASSYSTGQLNYGYTF.

V gene TRBV7-3 combines with J gene TRBJ2-5; D might be TRBD2 (6 bases). V dropped 4 bases and J dropped 5 bases, with 11 bases sitting between them. Germline CDR1 is SGHTA and CDR2 is FQGTGA. CDR3 size: 13 residues. CDR3 DNA sequence: TGTGCCAGCAGCTCGGGGGTAGGCGAGACCCAGTACTTC. Protein sequence: CASSSGVGETQYF.

The chain uses TRBV27 and TRBJ1-6; 7 nucleotides match TRBD1. The CDR3 runs to 17 residues. Germline-derived CDR1 and CDR2 are MNHEY and SMNVEV (reference sequence). The junction had 13 bases not matched to a gene; V was cut back by 7 bases and J by 4 bases. For the CDR3, the DNA is TGTGCCAGCACCAGGGGATCAGGGGGTACATATAATTCACCCCTCCACTTT. This encodes CASTRGSGGTYNSPLHF.

J is TRBJ2-6 and V is TRBV9; 9 bases line up with TRBD1. Trimming cost V 4 bases and J 0 bases; bases outside gene matches: 5. The germline V gene has CDR1 SGDLS and CDR2 YYNGEE. CDR3 length: 17 amino acids. The CDR3 DNA follows: TGTGCCAGCAGCCAGGGACAGGGCCCCTCTGGGGCCAACGTCCTGACTTTC. Its translation: CASSQGQGPSGANVLTF.

The rearrangement joins TRBV11-3 to TRBJ1-2; 7 bases fit TRBD1. The CDR3 extends over 13 amino acids. Germline values: CDR1 SGHNT, CDR2 YENEEA. V lost 4 bases to trimming and J lost 7 bases; unmatched junction nucleotides: 6. Written as DNA, the CDR3 is TGTGCCAGCAGCTCCCAGGGGGATACTGGCTACACCTTC. It translates to CASSSQGDTGYTF. The whole variable domain, filled in from reference TRBV11-3 and TRBJ1-2, reads EAGVVQSPRYKIIEKKQPVAFWCNPISGHNTLYWYLQNLGQGPELLIRYENEEAVDDSQLPKDRFSAERLKGVDSTLKIQPAELGDSAVYLCASSSQGDTGYTFGSGTRLTVV.

For this clone: At the DNA level, this CDR3 is encoded by other sequences in the same sample as well. V usage is TRBV5-4 and J usage is TRBJ2-3; D possibly corresponds to TRBD2 (6 bases). Germline V CDR1 and CDR2: SGHNT, YYREEE (reference sequence). The CDR3 covers 15 residues. Deletions cut 2 bases from V and 0 bases from J, with 10 bases between. The CDR3 sequence is CASSLGGVSTDTQYF. The CDR3 nucleotides are TGTGCCAGCAGCTTAGGCGGGGTAAGCACAGATACGCAGTATTTT.

The CDR3 protein is CSVGLWGVNSGNTIYF. The CDR3 region has the DNA TGCAGCGTTGGTCTCTGGGGGGTTAACTCTGGAAACACCATATATTTT. The rearrangement joins TRBV29-1 to TRBJ1-3; possible D gene TRBD1, 5 bases. The V end lost 4 bases, the J end lost 0 bases, and 16 bases lay between the germline ends. Germline CDR1 is SQVTM and CDR2 is ANQGSEA. The CDR3 loop spans 16 amino acids.

This clone appeared once. This chain links TRBV4-3 with TRBJ2-1, with a weak D call TRBD1 (5 bases). Trimming removed 7 bases from V and 3 bases from J, with 19 bases in between. In germline, CDR1 is LGHNA, CDR2 YSLEER. The CDR3 is 16 amino acids. CDR3 in amino acids: CASTPQPRQFYNEQFF. The CDR3 coding sequence is TGCGCCAGCACCCCTCAACCAAGACAGTTCTACAATGAGCAGTTCTTC.

The chain carries TRBV5-4 and TRBJ2-6, with TRBD1 matching 7 bases. This CDR3 is 15 amino acids long. Germline-derived CDR1 and CDR2 are SGHNT and YYREEE (reference sequence). Trimming took 4 bases from V and 2 from J; bases not matched to a gene: 3. This CDR3 reads CASSKGTAGANVLTF. In DNA form, the CDR3 reads TGTGCCAGCAGCAAAGGGACAGCTGGGGCCAACGTCCTGACTTTC.

This clone was detected only a few times. This rearrangement joins TRBV7-2 to TRBJ1-2, with D tentatively TRBD1 (6 bases). Germline lookup yields CDR1 SGHTA and CDR2 FQGNSA. V lost 2 bases, J lost 7 bases, and 17 bases lay in between. The CDR3 contains 15 residues. This chain's CDR3 is CASSLPTGQNSGYTF. The CDR3 region has the DNA TGTGCCAGCAGCTTACCCACTGGACAGAATTCTGGCTACACCTTC.

The rearrangement uses TRBV27 and TRBJ1-1; perhaps TRBD1 as D (5 bases). Germline V gives CDR1 MNHEY, CDR2 SMNVEV (reference sequence). Trimming stripped 4 bases from V and 0 bases from J, with 12 bases between. This CDR3 spans 15 amino acids. CDR3 coding DNA: TGTGCCAGCAGTTCAGGGCAGATCATGAACACTGAAGCTTTCTTT. Its protein is CASSSGQIMNTEAFF.

The chain couples TRBV14 to TRBJ2-7, with TRBD2 as a possible D gene (5 bases). Germline-derived CDR1 and CDR2 are SGHDN and FVKESK. This CDR3 has 15 residues. Trimming took 0 bases from V and 8 from J, leaving 17 bases between them. The DNA of the CDR3 is TGTGCCAGCAGCCAAGATGAAGCTAGACTACGGAAGCAGTACTTC. It yields the protein CASSQDEARLRKQYF. Full variable domain (missing parts from reference TRBV14 and TRBJ2-7): EAGVTQFPSHSVIEKGQTVTLRCDPISGHDNLYWYRRVMGKEIKFLLHFVKESKQDESGMPNNRFLAERTGGTYSTLKVQPAELEDSGVYFCASSQDEARLRKQYFGPGTRLTVT.

J is TRBJ2-2 and V is TRBV4-3; D is possibly TRBD1 (6 bases). The CDR3 is made up of 15 amino acids. Germline V gene sequence: CDR1 LGHNA, CDR2 YSLEER. Trimming removed 2 bases at V and 0 bases at J, with 7 bases between. CDR3 DNA sequence: TGCGCCAGCAGCCAACAGGGGCCGAACACCGGGGAGCTGTTTTTT. Its translation: CASSQQGPNTGELFF.

The rearrangement links TRBV9 to TRBJ2-5, with 9 bases fitting TRBD2. CDR3 size: 17 residues. The germline V gene has CDR1 SGDLS and CDR2 YYNGEE. With V trimmed by 2 bases and J by 2 bases, 10 bases remained unmatched. CDR3 DNA sequence: TGTGCCAGCAGCGTCGATACGGCGGGGGGGATTCAAGAGACCCAGTACTTC. Amino acid sequence: CASSVDTAGGIQETQYF.

The J gene is TRBJ2-3, the V gene TRBV19; D is possibly TRBD1 (5 bases). The CDR3 covers 16 residues. The V and J ends lost 4 bases and 5 bases respectively, with 19 bases between them. CDR1 LNHDA and CDR2 SQIVND come from the germline V gene (reference sequence). The CDR3 DNA follows: TGTGCCAGTAGTACCCCCTCAGGGTTCTCATTAGATACGCAGTATTTT. Protein sequence: CASSTPSGFSLDTQYF.

The rearrangement joins TRBV7-3 to TRBJ2-1; perhaps TRBD2 as D (5 bases). Germline V gene lookup returns CDR1 SGHTA and CDR2 FQGTGA. CDR3 length: 13 amino acids. The V gene lost 3 bases and the J gene lost 7 bases, with 10 bases spanning the gap. The CDR3 DNA follows: TGTGCCAGCAGCTTCCGACGGACTAATGAGCAGTTCTTC. Protein: CASSFRRTNEQFF. The whole variable domain, filled in from reference TRBV7-3 and TRBJ2-1, reads GAGVSQTPSNKVTEKGKYVELRCDPISGHTALYWYRQSLGQGPEFLIYFQGTGAADDSGLPNDRFFAVRPEGSVSTLKIQRTERGDSAVYLCASSFRRTNEQFFGPGTRLTVL.

The rearrangement uses TRBV7-9 and TRBJ1-3; the D is unclear. CDR3 length: 14 residues. Germline assignment: CDR1 SEHNR and CDR2 FQNEAQ (reference sequence). Trimming shortened V by 4 bases and J by 1 base, and 8 bases separated the two germline ends. CDR3 sequence (DNA): TGTGCCAGCAGCTCCGGACTTTCTGGAAACACCATATATTTT. Its protein product is CASSSGLSGNTIYF.